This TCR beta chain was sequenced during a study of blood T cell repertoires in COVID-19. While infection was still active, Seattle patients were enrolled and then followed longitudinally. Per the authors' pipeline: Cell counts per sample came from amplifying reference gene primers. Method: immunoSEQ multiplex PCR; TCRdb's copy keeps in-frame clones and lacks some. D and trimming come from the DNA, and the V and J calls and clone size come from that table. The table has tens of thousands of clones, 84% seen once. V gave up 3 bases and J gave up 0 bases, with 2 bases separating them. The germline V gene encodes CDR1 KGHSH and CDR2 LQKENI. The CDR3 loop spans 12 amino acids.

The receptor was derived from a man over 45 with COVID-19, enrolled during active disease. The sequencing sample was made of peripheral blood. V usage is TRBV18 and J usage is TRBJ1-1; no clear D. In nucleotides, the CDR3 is TGTGCCAGCTCACCCATGAACACTGAAGCTTTCTTT. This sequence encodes CASSPMNTEAFF.